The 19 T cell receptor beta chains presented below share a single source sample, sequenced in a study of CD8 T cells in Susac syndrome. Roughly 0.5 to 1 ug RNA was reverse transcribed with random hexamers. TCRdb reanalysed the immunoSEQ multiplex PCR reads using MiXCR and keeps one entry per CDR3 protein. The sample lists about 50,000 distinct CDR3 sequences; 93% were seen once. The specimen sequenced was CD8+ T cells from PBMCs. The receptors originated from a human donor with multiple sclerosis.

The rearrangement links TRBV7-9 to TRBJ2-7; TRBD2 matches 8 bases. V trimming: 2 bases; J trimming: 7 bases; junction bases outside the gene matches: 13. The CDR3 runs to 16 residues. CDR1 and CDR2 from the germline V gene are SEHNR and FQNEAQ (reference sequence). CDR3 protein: CASSLYIQTGGREQYF. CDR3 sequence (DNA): TGTGCCAGCAGCTTATATATCCAAACGGGGGGGAGAGAGCAGTACTTC.

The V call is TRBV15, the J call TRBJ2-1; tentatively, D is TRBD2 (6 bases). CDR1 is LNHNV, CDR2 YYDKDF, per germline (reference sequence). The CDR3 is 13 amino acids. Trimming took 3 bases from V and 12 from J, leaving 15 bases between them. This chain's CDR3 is CATSSPLGRGQFF. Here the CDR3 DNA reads TGTGCCACCAGCAGTCCGCTGGGGCGGGGGCAGTTCTTC.

The CDR3 sequence is CASSRDPYEQYF. DNA for the CDR3: TGTGCCAGCAGCAGGGACCCCTACGAGCAGTACTTC. The rearrangement joins TRBV5-6 to TRBJ2-7, with D perhaps assigned TRBD1 or TRBD2 (5 bases each). The germline V gene encodes CDR1 SGHDT and CDR2 YYEEEE. V dropped 4 bases and J dropped 2 bases, with 7 bases sitting between them. CDR3 size: 12 residues.

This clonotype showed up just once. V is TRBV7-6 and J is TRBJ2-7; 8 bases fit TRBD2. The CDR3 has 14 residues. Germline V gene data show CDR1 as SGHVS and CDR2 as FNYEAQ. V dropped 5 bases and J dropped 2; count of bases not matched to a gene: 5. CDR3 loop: CASSPRGGTYEQYF. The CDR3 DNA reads TGTGCCAGCAGCCCACGGGGGGGTACCTACGAGCAGTACTTC.

The CDR3 spells CASSSSRENEQFF. The CDR3 nucleotides read TGTGCCAGCAGCTCCTCACGGGAGAATGAGCAGTTCTTC. The chain carries TRBV13 and TRBJ2-1; D might be TRBD2 (6 bases). The CDR3 covers 13 residues. Trimming stripped 4 bases from V and 7 bases from J, with 11 bases between. Germline V gene lookup returns CDR1 PRHDT and CDR2 FYEKMQ (reference sequence).

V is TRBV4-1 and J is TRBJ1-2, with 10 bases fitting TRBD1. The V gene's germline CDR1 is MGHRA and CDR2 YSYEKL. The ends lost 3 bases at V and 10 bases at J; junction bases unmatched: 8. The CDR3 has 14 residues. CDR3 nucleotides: TGCGCCAGCAGCCACCCGGGACAGGGGATTTTCTACACCTTC. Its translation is CASSHPGQGIFYTF.

The CDR3 nucleotides are TGTGCCAGCAGCTCTAGCGGGGGGGGCTACAATGAGCAGTTCTTC. It specifies CASSSSGGGYNEQFF. The chain carries TRBV7-3 and TRBJ2-1, with 12 bases fitting TRBD2. The CDR3 covers 15 residues. Trimming at V came to 4 bases and at J to 3 bases, leaving 1 base not matched to a gene. CDR1 SGHTA and CDR2 FQGTGA come from the germline V gene.

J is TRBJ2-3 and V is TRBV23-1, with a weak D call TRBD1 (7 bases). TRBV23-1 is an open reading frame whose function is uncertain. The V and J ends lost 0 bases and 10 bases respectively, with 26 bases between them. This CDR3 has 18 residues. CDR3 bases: TGCGCCAGCAGTCAATCGGAGCGGAGGGGGCTCCGCCAGGATGCGCAGTATTTT. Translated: CASSQSERRGLRQDAQYF.

CDR3 bases: TGTGCCATCAGTATGGGCAGCGAGCAGTACTTC. The encoded protein is CAISMGSEQYF. The gene calls are TRBV10-3 and TRBJ2-7; D gene unclear. CDR3 length: 11 amino acids. Germline loops: CDR1 ENHRY, CDR2 SYGVKD. V dropped 5 bases and J dropped 6 bases, with 8 bases sitting between them.

As DNA, the CDR3 is TGTGCCAGCAGCCCCGGGTCCGGTCAGCCCCAGCATTTT. Translated: CASSPGSGQPQHF. The genes are TRBV7-2 and TRBJ1-5; no reliable D call. The CDR3 totals 13 residues. Trimming removed 5 bases at V and 6 bases at J, with 11 bases between. Germline-derived CDR1 and CDR2 are SGHTA and FQGNSA.

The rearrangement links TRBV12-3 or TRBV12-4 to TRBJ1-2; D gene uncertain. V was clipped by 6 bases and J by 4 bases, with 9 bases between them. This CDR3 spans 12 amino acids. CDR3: CASSGRIYGYTF. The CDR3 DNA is TGTGCCAGCAGCGGACGAATCTATGGCTACACCTTC.

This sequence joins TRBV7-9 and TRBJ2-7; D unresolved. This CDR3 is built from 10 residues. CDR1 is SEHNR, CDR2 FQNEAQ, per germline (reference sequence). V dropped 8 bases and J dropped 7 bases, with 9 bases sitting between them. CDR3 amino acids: CASGLREQYF. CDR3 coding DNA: TGTGCCAGCGGGCTAAGAGAGCAGTACTTC.

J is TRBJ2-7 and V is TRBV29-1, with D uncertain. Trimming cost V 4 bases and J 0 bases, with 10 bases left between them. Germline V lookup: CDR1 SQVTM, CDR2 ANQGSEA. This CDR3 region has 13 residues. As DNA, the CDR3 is TGCAGCGTTGTGCAGGTTAGCTCCTACGAGCAGTACTTC. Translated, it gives CSVVQVSSYEQYF.

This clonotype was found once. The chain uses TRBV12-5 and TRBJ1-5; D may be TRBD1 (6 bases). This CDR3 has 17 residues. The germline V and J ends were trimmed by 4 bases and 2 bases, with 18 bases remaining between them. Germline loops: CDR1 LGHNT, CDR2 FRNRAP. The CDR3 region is CASGCYCKGDGNQPQHF. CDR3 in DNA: TGTGCTAGTGGTTGTTATTGTAAGGGGGATGGCAATCAGCCCCAGCATTTT.

Written as DNA, the CDR3 is TGCGCCAGCAGAAAAGCGGAGGCGAACACCGGGGAGCTGTTTTTT. The encoded protein is CASRKAEANTGELFF. The chain has TRBV4-3 and TRBJ2-2, with a tentative D call TRBD2 (5 bases). This CDR3 spans 15 amino acids. Germline loops: CDR1 LGHNA, CDR2 YSLEER. Trimming stripped 6 bases from V and 0 bases from J, with 11 bases between.

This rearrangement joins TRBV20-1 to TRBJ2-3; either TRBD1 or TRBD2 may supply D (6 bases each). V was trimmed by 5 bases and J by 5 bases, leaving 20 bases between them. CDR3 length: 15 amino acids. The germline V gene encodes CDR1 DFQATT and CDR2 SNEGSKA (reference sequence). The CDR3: CSALFSGAGIDTQYF. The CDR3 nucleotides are TGCAGTGCTCTCTTCTCGGGGGCCGGTATAGATACGCAGTATTTT.

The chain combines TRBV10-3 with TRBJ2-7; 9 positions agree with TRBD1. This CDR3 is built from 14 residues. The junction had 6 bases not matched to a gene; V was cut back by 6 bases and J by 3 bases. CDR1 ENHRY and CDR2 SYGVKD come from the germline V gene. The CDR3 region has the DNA TGTGCCATCAGGGCGGGACAGGGTTTCTACGAGCAGTACTTC. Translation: CAIRAGQGFYEQYF.

Written as DNA, the CDR3 is TGTGCCTGGAGTGCCGACGGGGGTCAGCCCCAGCATTTT. Translating gives CAWSADGGQPQHF. The chain is built from TRBV30 and TRBJ1-5; a possible D gene is TRBD1 (5 bases). V was pared by 1 base and J by 6 bases, with 10 bases between. There are 13 residues in the CDR3. CDR1 is GTSNPN, CDR2 SVGIG, per germline (reference sequence). The full variable domain, completed using reference TRBV30 and TRBJ1-5, is SQTIHQWPATLVQPVGSPLSLECTVEGTSNPNLYWYRQAAGRGLQLLFYSVGIGQISSEVPQNLSASRPQDRQFILSSKKLLLSDSGFYLCAWSADGGQPQHFGDGTRLSIL.

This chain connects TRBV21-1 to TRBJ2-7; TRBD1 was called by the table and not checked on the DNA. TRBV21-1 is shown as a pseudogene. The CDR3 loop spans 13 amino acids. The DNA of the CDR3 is TGTGCCAGCAGCAAAGGACCGGGTTGCGAGCAGTACTTC. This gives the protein CASSKGPGCEQYF.